Listed here is a single T cell receptor (beta chain). The sample comes from a study of regulatory T cells in long-lasting Graves disease. Investigators prepared the TCR beta libraries by applying iRepertoire HTBI primers and Arm-PCR of CDR3 regions. MiXCR, applied by TCRdb to the multiplex PCR reads, yields one record per CDR3 protein. Among 300,000 or so distinct CDR3 sequences, 15% to 20% were seen once, and the ten largest hold about 29%. The germline V and J ends were trimmed by 0 bases and 10 bases, with 18 bases remaining between them. CDR3 size: 15 residues. The V gene's germline CDR1 is LGHNA and CDR2 YSLEER. Time point in this sample: persistent/refractory GD, antithyroid drugs over 5 years with positive TRAb. With RNA extracted from PBMCs as input, the TCR library was made.

The sequence derives from a female donor with Graves disease. The sample in question was peripheral blood mononuclear cells (PBMCs), obtained when the disease was refractory, from a patient treated with antithyroid drugs. The V gene is TRBV4-3, the J gene TRBJ1-2; D is ambiguous. The chain's CDR3 is CASSQERVARSDYTF. The DNA for the CDR3 is TGCGCCAGCAGCCAAGAACGGGTAGCCCGAAGCGACTACACCTTC.